The rows below give T cell receptor beta chains drawn from one sample of a study of blood T cells in healthy people across ages. TCRdb called the 5' RACE reads again in MiXCR, with one record for every CDR3 protein. The sample has roughly 1,800,000 distinct CDR3 sequences, around half seen once; the top ten hold approximately 2.1%. The sequenced material came from blood. These receptors originate from a woman in her forties in good health. The CDR3 runs from the conserved cysteine through the conserved F or W. The D gene is left open where the match is weak. For some rows the clone size is stated as once, few or many, or as a class when expanded; others skip it.

clone_size: -
v_call: TRBV27
j_call: TRBJ2-5
d_call: TRBD2
cdr3_nt: TGTGCCAGCAGTCCCCTAGCGGGGTATCGGTACAAGCAGTACTTC
cdr3_aa: CASSPLAGYRYKQYF

clone_size: -
v_call: TRBV27
j_call: TRBJ2-6
d_call: -
cdr3_nt: TGTGCCAGCAGTTCGTGGCACTCTGGGGCCAACGTCCTGACTTTC
cdr3_aa: CASSSWHSGANVLTF

clone_size: -
v_call: TRBV5-1
j_call: TRBJ1-1
d_call: -
cdr3_nt: TGCGCCAGCAGCTTGGGTGTGGGGGGGGGCAACACTGAAGCTTTCTTT
cdr3_aa: CASSLGVGGGNTEAFF

clone_size: -
v_call: TRBV2
j_call: TRBJ2-3
d_call: TRBD2
cdr3_nt: TGTGCCAGCAGTGGGGACTACCCAAAGGTAGAAGATACGCAGTATTTT
cdr3_aa: CASSGDYPKVEDTQYF

clone_size: -
v_call: TRBV24-1
j_call: TRBJ2-6
d_call: -
cdr3_nt: TGTGCCACCAGTGAGGGCCTACGCTCTGGGGCCAACGTCCTGACTTTC
cdr3_aa: CATSEGLRSGANVLTF

clone_size: -
v_call: TRBV28
j_call: TRBJ2-5
d_call: TRBD2
cdr3_nt: TGTGCCAGCAGTTTAGGCGGAGGACTAGAAGAGACCCAGTACTTC
cdr3_aa: CASSLGGGLEETQYF

clone_size: -
v_call: TRBV12-3/TRBV12-4
j_call: TRBJ2-1
d_call: TRBD2
cdr3_nt: TGTGCCAGCAGTTTGATATGGAGTGCCATGGGGGGGACCAATGAGCAGTTCTTC
cdr3_aa: CASSLIWSAMGGTNEQFF

clone_size: few
v_call: TRBV7-2
j_call: TRBJ2-1
d_call: -
cdr3_nt: TGTGCCAGCACCCAGACCAACTCCTACAATGAGCAGTTCTTC
cdr3_aa: CASTQTNSYNEQFF

clone_size: many
v_call: TRBV7-2
j_call: TRBJ2-7
d_call: TRBD1
cdr3_nt: TGTGCCAGCAGCTTTACAGGGGTCGAGCAGTACTTC
cdr3_aa: CASSFTGVEQYF

clone_size: -
v_call: TRBV12-3/TRBV12-4
j_call: TRBJ2-7
d_call: -
cdr3_nt: TGTGCCAGCAGTGTGACAGCAAGTAGCGAGCAGTACTTC
cdr3_aa: CASSVTASSEQYF

clone_size: -
v_call: TRBV20-1
j_call: TRBJ1-2
d_call: TRBD1
cdr3_nt: TGCAGTGCTAGAGAAGTGACAGGGAAGGGCTACACCTTC
cdr3_aa: CSAREVTGKGYTF

clone_size: -
v_call: TRBV4-1
j_call: TRBJ2-4
d_call: -
cdr3_nt: TGCGCCAGCAGCCACCCAGGCGGGGAGCCAAACATTCAGTACTTC
cdr3_aa: CASSHPGGEPNIQYF

clone_size: -
v_call: TRBV28
j_call: TRBJ2-1
d_call: TRBD1
cdr3_nt: TGTGCCATTTCTGGACAGGGCAGCTCCTACAATGAGCAGTTCTTC
cdr3_aa: CAISGQGSSYNEQFF

clone_size: -
v_call: TRBV5-5
j_call: TRBJ2-6
d_call: TRBD1
cdr3_nt: TGTGCCAGCAGCAGAGATCCGGGACAGGGGGCTTTTGGGGCCAACGTCCTGACTTTC
cdr3_aa: CASSRDPGQGAFGANVLTF

clone_size: -
v_call: TRBV6-2/TRBV6-3
j_call: TRBJ2-7
d_call: TRBD1
cdr3_nt: TGTGCCAGCAGTTACGACCTACCGGACAGGATCGGTAGCTCCTACGAGCAGTACTTC
cdr3_aa: CASSYDLPDRIGSSYEQYF

clone_size: -
v_call: TRBV4-1
j_call: TRBJ1-2
d_call: TRBD1
cdr3_nt: TGCGCCAGCACTTCCTCCGCCACGGACAGGGTCTATGGCTACACCTTC
cdr3_aa: CASTSSATDRVYGYTF

clone_size: -
v_call: TRBV5-1
j_call: TRBJ2-5
d_call: TRBD2
cdr3_nt: TGCGCCAGCAGCTCAAACGCCGGGACTAGCGGTTCGACCCAGTACTTC
cdr3_aa: CASSSNAGTSGSTQYF

clone_size: -
v_call: TRBV20-1
j_call: TRBJ2-5
d_call: TRBD2
cdr3_nt: TGCAGTGCTAGGAGGAGACTAGCGGGGAAAGAGACCCAGTACTTC
cdr3_aa: CSARRRLAGKETQYF

clone_size: few
v_call: TRBV28
j_call: TRBJ2-1
d_call: TRBD2
cdr3_nt: TGTGCCAGCAACGGCGGGGGGGACTACAATGAGCAGTTCTTC
cdr3_aa: CASNGGGDYNEQFF

clone_size: few
v_call: TRBV5-6
j_call: TRBJ2-1
d_call: -
cdr3_nt: TGTGCCAGCAGCTTTATTTCAGAGAAGAGCTCCTACAATGAGCAGTTCTTC
cdr3_aa: CASSFISEKSSYNEQFF

clone_size: few
v_call: TRBV9
j_call: TRBJ2-1
d_call: TRBD2
cdr3_nt: TGTGCCAGCAGCGTAGAGGGCGGGGGTACCTACAATGAGCAGTTCTTC
cdr3_aa: CASSVEGGGTYNEQFF

clone_size: -
v_call: TRBV20-1
j_call: TRBJ2-1
d_call: TRBD2
cdr3_nt: TGCAGTGCTAGAGATCTAGGGGAGGGAAATGAGCAGTTCTTC
cdr3_aa: CSARDLGEGNEQFF

clone_size: few
v_call: TRBV6-5
j_call: TRBJ1-6
d_call: -
cdr3_nt: TGTGCCAGCAGTTGGGGTCAAGATAATTCACCCCTCCACTTT
cdr3_aa: CASSWGQDNSPLHF

clone_size: -
v_call: TRBV5-1
j_call: TRBJ2-7
d_call: -
cdr3_nt: TGCGCCAGCAACGAAGCGGAACACGCCTACGAGCAGTACTTC
cdr3_aa: CASNEAEHAYEQYF